This T cell receptor (beta chain) originates from a study of T cell responses to AZD1222 COVID-19 vaccine. Study results and caveats: Clonal diversity was possibly underestimated, and the donors were mostly white British, with more females. Vaccine-associated CD4 TCRs spanned spike, dominant at 160-218 and 743-854.

The table came from immunoSEQ multiplex PCR; TCRdb's copy has only in-frame clones and leaves some out. The sample has under 150,000 clones; roughly 90% are singletons. Germline lookup yields CDR1 SGHAT and CDR2 FQNNGV. The CDR3 extends over 15 amino acids. The germline V and J ends were trimmed by 0 bases and 0 bases, with 8 bases remaining between them. In regard to this clone: Its specificity is unknown.

This TCR was sampled from an adult who received the AZD1222 COVID-19 vaccine. Specimen: peripheral blood, collected 28 days after the second AZD1222 dose. V gene TRBV11-2 combines with J gene TRBJ1-1, with D possibly matching TRBD1 (6 bases). CDR3 sequence (DNA): TGTGCCAGCAGCTTAGACGACAGGCTGAACACTGAAGCTTTCTTT. Protein sequence: CASSLDDRLNTEAFF.